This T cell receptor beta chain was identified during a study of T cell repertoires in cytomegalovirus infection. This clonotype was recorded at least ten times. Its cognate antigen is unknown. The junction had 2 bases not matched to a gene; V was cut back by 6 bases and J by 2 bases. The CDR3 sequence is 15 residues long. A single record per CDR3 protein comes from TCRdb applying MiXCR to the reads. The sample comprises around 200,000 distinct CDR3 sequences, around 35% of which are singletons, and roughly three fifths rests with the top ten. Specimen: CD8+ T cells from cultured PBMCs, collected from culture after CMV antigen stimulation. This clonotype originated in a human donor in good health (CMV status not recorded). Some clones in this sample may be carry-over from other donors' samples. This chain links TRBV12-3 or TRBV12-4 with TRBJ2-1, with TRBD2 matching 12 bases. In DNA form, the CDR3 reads TGTGCCAGCAGCCGGACTAGCGGGGCCTACAATGAGCAGTTCTTC. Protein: CASSRTSGAYNEQFF.